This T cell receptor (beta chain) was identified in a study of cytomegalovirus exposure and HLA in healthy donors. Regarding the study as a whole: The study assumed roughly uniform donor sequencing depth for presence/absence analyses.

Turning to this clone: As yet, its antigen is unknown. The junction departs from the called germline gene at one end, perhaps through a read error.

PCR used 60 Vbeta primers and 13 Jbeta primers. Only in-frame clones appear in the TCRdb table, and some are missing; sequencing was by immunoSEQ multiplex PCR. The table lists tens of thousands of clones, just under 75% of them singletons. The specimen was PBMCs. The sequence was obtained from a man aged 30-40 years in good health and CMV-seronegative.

The CDR3 region has the DNA TGTGCCAGCAGCCTAGACACCAGGAACACTGAAGCTTTCTTT. Protein product: CASSLDTRNTEAFF. The gene calls are TRBV11-2 and TRBJ1-1; D is uncertain. This CDR3 has 14 amino acids. The germline CDR1 and CDR2 sequences are SGHAT and FQNNGV.